The source of this TCR beta chain is a study of T cells in women clearing cervical HPV infection (dated by TCRdb to the late 2010s). In the study overall: The cases were about two dozen women with histologically confirmed HPV16-related CIN3 or worse, and 2 of those women had invasive cancers. Cases were matched to controls by age within five years and by the year the sample was collected. Blood from cases was drawn at the visit where the lesion was first identified, while blood from controls was drawn once the infection was no longer detected. This exploratory proof-of-principle case-control study, nested within the Guanacaste HPV Natural History Study in Costa Rica, compared TCR repertoires among women with different cervical HPV16 outcomes. Quality controls consisted of five blinded duplicates per group, for a total of about 60 samples made up of around 50 participants and about ten replicates. A median age of nearly 35 years was observed in cases versus more than 37 in controls, and no significant differences in baseline characteristics were found. The parent cohort enrolled about 9,700 women aged 18 or older in Guanacaste, Costa Rica, in 1993 to 1994 and followed the women for 6 to 7 years. For cases, a median interval of about 150 days, with an interquartile range of about 90 to 210 days, was observed between lesion detection and blood sampling. Controls were around 24 women whose single incident HPV16 infection cleared within 12 months without precancer or cancer developing. Because only a few women had HLA typing data, the possibility that HLA type acted as a confounder could not be ruled out.

TCR beta CDR3 regions were amplified by multiplex PCR from an average of roughly 1.3 ug genomic DNA per sample using the immunoSEQ assay. To correct primer bias, the assay used a complete synthetic TCR repertoire to set an amplification baseline. The amplicons were sequenced using the Illumina platform. Under the source paper's analysis protocol: Error correction of the sequences involved clustering with frequency ratios plus a modified nearest-neighbor algorithm, after which the sequences were analyzed in the immunoSEQ Analyzer using IMGT gene definitions. At each rarefaction depth, TCR richness and evenness were averaged over 20 rarefaction repeats, and samples with fewer sequences than the depth were excluded. Wilcoxon rank sum tests with FDR correction were used to compare V, D and J gene relative abundances between the groups. In the blinded duplicates, the intraclass correlation was just under 97% for TCR richness and averaged around 78% across 66 gene segments. TCRdb obtained this table from immuneACCESS and retained in-frame rearrangements with V and J assigned. These tables miss some clones; where compared with another copy, unresolved V genes account for less than half of the shortfall, and the remainder is unexplained. V, J and clone size are those of that table, while D and trimming were read from the DNA. In this sample's table one finds tens of thousands of clones. Jointly, the top ten make up roughly a third of the sample.

Every participant had a single incident cervical HPV16 infection, and prevalent HPV16 infections were excluded. Cervical HPV DNA was detected by MY09/MY11 PCR and genotyped by dot-blot hybridization. Fifteen mL of heparinized blood was centrifuged, after which the buffy coat was aliquoted, frozen at -30 degrees C, and then stored at -80 degrees C. Genomic DNA was extracted from buffy coat specimens using QIAGEN kits. Points the paper makes about the study in general: The cross-sectional design could not show whether associations preceded infection or resulted from it; effector/memory subsets and HPV-specific T cells were not isolated. Because the number of T cells per sample was unknown, the richness differences could reflect varying T-cell content rather than repertoire biology. Lower TRBV6-7 relative abundance was observed in cases than in controls (approximately 0.1% versus 0.16%; Bonferroni P = 0.0008). CIN3+ cases had significantly higher TCR repertoire richness than controls across sequencing depths, but evenness did not differ between the groups. Random forest classifiers combining richness and V gene abundances distinguished cases from controls with an estimated AUC of roughly 0.83.

The germline V end is reduced by 0 bases and the J end by 6 bases; junction bases left unmatched: 2. CDR1 SGHRS and CDR2 YFSETQ are derived from the germline V gene. The CDR3, from cysteine to phenylalanine, totals 14 residues. Sequencing covers 33 bases of the CDR3, shown here with the frame starting at base 1. Of note for this clone: Its antigen target is currently unknown. The DNA ends 3 residues before the CDR3 does, and the rest of the CDR3 is filled in from the germline J gene.

The clonotype comes from a woman aged 18 to 69 with a cervical HPV16 infection that either progressed to CIN3+ or cleared (not recorded which). The chain was built from TRBV5-1 and TRBJ1-1, and TRBD1 aligns with 10 junction nucleotides. The sequenced sample was blood buffy coat. For the CDR3, the sequence is CASSLEGTGAEAFF. The DNA read from the CDR3 is TGCGCCAGCAGCTTGGAGGGGACAGGGGCTGAA.